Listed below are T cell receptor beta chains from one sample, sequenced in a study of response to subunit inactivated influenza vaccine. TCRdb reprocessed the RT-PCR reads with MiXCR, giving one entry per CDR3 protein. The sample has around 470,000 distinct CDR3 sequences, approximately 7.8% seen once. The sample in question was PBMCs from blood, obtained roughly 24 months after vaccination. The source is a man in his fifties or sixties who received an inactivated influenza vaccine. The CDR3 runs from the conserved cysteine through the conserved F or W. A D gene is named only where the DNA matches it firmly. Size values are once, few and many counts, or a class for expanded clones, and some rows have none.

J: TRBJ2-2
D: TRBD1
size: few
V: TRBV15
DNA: TGTGCCACCAGCAGAGCCCCTGTGACAGGGGGCAACGGGGAGCTGTTTTTT
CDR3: CATSRAPVTGGNGELFF

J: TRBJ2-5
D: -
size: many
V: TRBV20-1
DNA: TGCAGTGCCAGTAGCGGCCCTGGGGAGACCCAGTACTTC
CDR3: CSASSGPGETQYF

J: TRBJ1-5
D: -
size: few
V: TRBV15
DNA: TGTGCCACCAGCAGAGAAAGTATGTTGAAGGGTAATCAGCCCCAGCATTTT
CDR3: CATSRESMLKGNQPQHF

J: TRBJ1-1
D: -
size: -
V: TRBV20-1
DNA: TGCAGTGCTAGTAGGACCCGAGGGGTCGAAGCTTTCTTT
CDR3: CSASRTRGVEAFF

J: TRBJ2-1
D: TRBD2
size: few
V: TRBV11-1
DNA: TGTGCCAGCAGCCCATCAAAAGGGGCTAGCGGGAGTTGGGAACGGCAGTTCTTC
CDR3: CASSPSKGASGSWERQFF

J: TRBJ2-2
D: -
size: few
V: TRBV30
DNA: TGTGCCTGGAGTTGGGGCGGGTCGAACACCGGGGAGCTGTTTTTT
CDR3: CAWSWGGSNTGELFF

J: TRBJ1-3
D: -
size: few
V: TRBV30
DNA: TGTGCCTGGGGGGTCGGCCGACCAGGAAACACCATATATTTT
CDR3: CAWGVGRPGNTIYF

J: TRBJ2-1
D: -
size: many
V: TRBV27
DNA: TGTGCCAGCAGTTTATGGGTTGGCAGGGGAAATAACAATGAGCAGTTCTTC
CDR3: CASSLWVGRGNNNEQFF

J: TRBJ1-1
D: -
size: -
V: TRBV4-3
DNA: TGCGCCAGCAGCTCCAGATCGGATGTCGGAATAGAAGCTTTCTTT
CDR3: CASSSRSDVGIEAFF

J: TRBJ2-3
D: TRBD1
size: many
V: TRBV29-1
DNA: TGCAGCGCTGAACAGGGGGCCGGCACAGATACGCAGTATTTT
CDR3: CSAEQGAGTDTQYF

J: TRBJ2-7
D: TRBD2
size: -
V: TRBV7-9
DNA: TGTGCCAGCAGCGATTGGACTAGCGGGGGTTTCTCCTACGAGCAGTACTTC
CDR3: CASSDWTSGGFSYEQYF

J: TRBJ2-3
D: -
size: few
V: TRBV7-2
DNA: TGTGCCAGCAGCTTAGCTCGAGACACCTATCAGCAGTATTTT
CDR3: CASSLARDTYQQYF

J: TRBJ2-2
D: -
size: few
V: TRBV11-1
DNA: TGTGCCAGCAACTCAGGGGCGGGGAACACCGGGGAGCTGTTTTTT
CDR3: CASNSGAGNTGELFF

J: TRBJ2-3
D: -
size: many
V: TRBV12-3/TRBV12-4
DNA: TGTGCCAGCAGTTTAGGCCGCACAGATACGCAGTATTTT
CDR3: CASSLGRTDTQYF

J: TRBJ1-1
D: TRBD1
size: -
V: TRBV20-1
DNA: TGCAGTGCTAGAGACTGGAGGCAGGGGGCAGGGAACACTGAAGCTTTCTTT
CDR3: CSARDWRQGAGNTEAFF

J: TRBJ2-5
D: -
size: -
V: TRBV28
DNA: TGTGCCAGCACTCGGGCGGACAGCCAAGAGACCCAGTACTTC
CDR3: CASTRADSQETQYF

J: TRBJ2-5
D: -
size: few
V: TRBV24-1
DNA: TGTGCCACCAGTGATTTCACAGCCCAAGAGACCCAGTACTTC
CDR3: CATSDFTAQETQYF

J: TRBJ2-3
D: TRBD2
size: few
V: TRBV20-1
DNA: TGCAGTGCTAGAGATCTGGCTAGCGGGCGGTTGGGCACAGATACGCAGTATTTT
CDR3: CSARDLASGRLGTDTQYF

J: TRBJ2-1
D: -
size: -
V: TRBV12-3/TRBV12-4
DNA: TGTGCCAGCAGTTTAGATCCAGAAAGCGAGCAGTTCTTC
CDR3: CASSLDPESEQFF

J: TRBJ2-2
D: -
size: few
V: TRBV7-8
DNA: TGTGCCACCCGGGCGGGGGCCGTAACCGGGGAGCTGTTTTTT
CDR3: CATRAGAVTGELFF

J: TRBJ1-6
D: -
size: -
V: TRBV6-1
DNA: TGTGCCAGCAGTGAAGTTCTACCATCACCCCTCCACTTT
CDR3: CASSEVLPSPLHF

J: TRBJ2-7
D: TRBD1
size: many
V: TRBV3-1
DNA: TGTGCCAGCAGCCAATCCGGACAGGGGACCGAGCAGTACTTC
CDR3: CASSQSGQGTEQYF

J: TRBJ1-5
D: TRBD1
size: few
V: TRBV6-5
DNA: TGTGCCAGCAGTTTACCCCTTTTGGACAGGGGCAATCAGCCCCAGCATTTT
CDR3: CASSLPLLDRGNQPQHF

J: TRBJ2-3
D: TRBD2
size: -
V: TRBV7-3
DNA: TGTGCCAGCAGCTTCCGGCTAGCGGGAGTGGATACGCAGTATTTT
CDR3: CASSFRLAGVDTQYF

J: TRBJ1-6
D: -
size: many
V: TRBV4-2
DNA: TGTGCCAGCAGCCAAGCTGCTACAGCGATTAATTCACCCCTCCACTTT
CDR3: CASSQAATAINSPLHF

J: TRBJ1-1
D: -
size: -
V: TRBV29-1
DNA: TGCAGCGGGACAATAATGAACACTGAAGCTTTCTTT
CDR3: CSGTIMNTEAFF

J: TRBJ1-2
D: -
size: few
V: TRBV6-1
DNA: TGTGCCAGCAGTGAAGTACAGCCTCCAGATAACTATGGCTACACCTTC
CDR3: CASSEVQPPDNYGYTF

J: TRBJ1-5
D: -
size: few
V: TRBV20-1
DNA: TGCAGTGCTGTGTGGGGATTGGGGCAGCCCCAGCATTTT
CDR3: CSAVWGLGQPQHF

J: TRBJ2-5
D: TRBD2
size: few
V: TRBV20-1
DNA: TGCAGTGCGCCAGCCCTGACTAGCTTAACAAGAGAGACCCAGTACTTC
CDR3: CSAPALTSLTRETQYF

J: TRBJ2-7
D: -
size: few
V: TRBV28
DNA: TGTGCCAGCAGTTTGAAGGGGGTCCAGCAGTACTTC
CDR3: CASSLKGVQQYF

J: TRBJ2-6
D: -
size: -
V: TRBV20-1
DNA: TGCAGTGCACGTCCAACTGGGGCCAACGTCCTGACTTTC
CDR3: CSARPTGANVLTF

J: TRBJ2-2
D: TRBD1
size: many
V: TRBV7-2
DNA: TGTGCCAGCCAAACGGGACAGGGGTACACCGGGGAGCTGTTTTTT
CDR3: CASQTGQGYTGELFF

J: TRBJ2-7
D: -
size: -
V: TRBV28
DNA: TGTGCCAGCAGTTTATCTGTAGGGGCCGACGAGCAGTACTTC
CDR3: CASSLSVGADEQYF

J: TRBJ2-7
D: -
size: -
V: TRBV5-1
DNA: TGCGCCAGCAGCATTTCCGGAGGCAGCTACGAGCAGTACTTC
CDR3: CASSISGGSYEQYF

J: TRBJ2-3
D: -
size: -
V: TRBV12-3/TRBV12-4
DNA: TGTGCCAGCAGTTTAGGTCACGTCACAGATACGCAGTATTTT
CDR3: CASSLGHVTDTQYF

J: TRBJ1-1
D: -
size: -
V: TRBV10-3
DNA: TGTGCCATCAGTGATAACAGCAGGCCTGAAGCTTTCTTT
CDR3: CAISDNSRPEAFF

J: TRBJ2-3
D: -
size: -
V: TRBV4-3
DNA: TGCGCCAGCAGCCCCGGCGTGGAAACAGATACGCAGTATTTT
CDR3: CASSPGVETDTQYF

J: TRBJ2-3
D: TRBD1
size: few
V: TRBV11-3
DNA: TGTGCCAGCAGCTCACGACAGGGATCCGCAGATACGCAGTATTTT
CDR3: CASSSRQGSADTQYF

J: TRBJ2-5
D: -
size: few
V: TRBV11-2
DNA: TGTGCCAGCAGCTTAGATATGGCTACGCAAGAGACCCAGTACTTC
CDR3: CASSLDMATQETQYF

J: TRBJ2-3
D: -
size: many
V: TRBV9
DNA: TGTGCCAGCAGCGTCTTGACAGCAGATACGCAGTATTTT
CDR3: CASSVLTADTQYF

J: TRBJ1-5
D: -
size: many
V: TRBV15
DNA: TGTGCCACCAGCAGAGGGGAGAGAGATCAGCCCCAGCATTTT
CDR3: CATSRGERDQPQHF

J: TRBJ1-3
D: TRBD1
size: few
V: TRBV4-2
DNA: TGTGCCAGCAGCCGGGACAGTAACTCTGGAAACACCATATATTTT
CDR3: CASSRDSNSGNTIYF

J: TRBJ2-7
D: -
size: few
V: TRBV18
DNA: TGTGCCAGCTCTCCGGACAGTAATTACTACGAGCAGTACTTC
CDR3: CASSPDSNYYEQYF

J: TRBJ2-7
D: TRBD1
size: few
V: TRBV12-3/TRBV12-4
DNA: TGTGCCAGCAGTAAGGGGGCCACCAGCTCCTACGAGCAGTACTTC
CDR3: CASSKGATSSYEQYF

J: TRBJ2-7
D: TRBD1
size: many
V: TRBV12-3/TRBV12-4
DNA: TGTGCCAGCAGTCGCCCGGGACAGGGGTATTCCGAGCAGTACTTC
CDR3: CASSRPGQGYSEQYF

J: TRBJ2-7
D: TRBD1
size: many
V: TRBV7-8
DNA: TGTGCCAGCAGCCCGGGGACAGGTTCGGTGGGCTCCTACGAGCAGTACTTC
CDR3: CASSPGTGSVGSYEQYF

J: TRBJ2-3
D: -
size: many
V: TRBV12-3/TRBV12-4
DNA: TGTGCCAGCAGTTTGCTATTGAGCACAGATACGCAGTATTTT
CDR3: CASSLLLSTDTQYF

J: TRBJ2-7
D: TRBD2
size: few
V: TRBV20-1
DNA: TGCAGTGCTAGGGAGATAGCGGGGCGGTACGAGCAGTACTTC
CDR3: CSAREIAGRYEQYF

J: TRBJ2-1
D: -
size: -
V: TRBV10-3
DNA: TGTGCCATCAGCGAGGAGGTTAGCAGCGAGCAGTTCTTC
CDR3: CAISEEVSSEQFF

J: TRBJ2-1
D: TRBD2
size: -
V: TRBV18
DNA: TGTGCCAGCTCACGGGGGACTAGCGGGGGCGTTAGCTCCTACAATGAGCAGTTCTTC
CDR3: CASSRGTSGGVSSYNEQFF

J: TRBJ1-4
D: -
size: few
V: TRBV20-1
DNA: TGCAGTGCTTGGCAGGGAATGAGAGAAAAACTGTTTTTT
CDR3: CSAWQGMREKLFF

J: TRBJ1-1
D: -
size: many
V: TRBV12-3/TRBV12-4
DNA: TGTGCCAGCAGTTTAGACGGCCGGTGGAACACTGAAGCTTTCTTT
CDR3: CASSLDGRWNTEAFF

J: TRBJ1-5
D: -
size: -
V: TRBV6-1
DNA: TGTGCCAGCAGTGAACCAGGGGCAAGCAATCAGCCCCAGCATTTT
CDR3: CASSEPGASNQPQHF

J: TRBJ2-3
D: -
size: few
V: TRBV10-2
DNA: TGCGCCAGCAGTGAGTTCCAGGGCACAGATACGCAGTATTTT
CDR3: CASSEFQGTDTQYF

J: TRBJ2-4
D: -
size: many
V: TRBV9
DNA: TGTGCCAGCAGCGTAGGAGAACAGGCATGGAACATTCAGTACTTC
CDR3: CASSVGEQAWNIQYF

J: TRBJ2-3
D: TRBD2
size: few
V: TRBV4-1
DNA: TGCGCCAGCAGCCTTACTAGCGGGAGGCCAGATACGCAGTATTTT
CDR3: CASSLTSGRPDTQYF

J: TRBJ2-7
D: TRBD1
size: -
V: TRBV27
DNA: TGTGCCAGCAGTCCTCTGGGACAGGGGGTCTACGAGCAGTACTTC
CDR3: CASSPLGQGVYEQYF

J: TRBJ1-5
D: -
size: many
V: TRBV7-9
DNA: TGTGCCAGCGGAGCGGGGAGGTATCAGCCCCAGCATTTT
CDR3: CASGAGRYQPQHF

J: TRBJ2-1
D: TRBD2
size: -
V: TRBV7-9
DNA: TGTGCCAGCAGCTTATCGACTAGCGGGAGGGTTGGGGAGCAGTTCTTC
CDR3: CASSLSTSGRVGEQFF